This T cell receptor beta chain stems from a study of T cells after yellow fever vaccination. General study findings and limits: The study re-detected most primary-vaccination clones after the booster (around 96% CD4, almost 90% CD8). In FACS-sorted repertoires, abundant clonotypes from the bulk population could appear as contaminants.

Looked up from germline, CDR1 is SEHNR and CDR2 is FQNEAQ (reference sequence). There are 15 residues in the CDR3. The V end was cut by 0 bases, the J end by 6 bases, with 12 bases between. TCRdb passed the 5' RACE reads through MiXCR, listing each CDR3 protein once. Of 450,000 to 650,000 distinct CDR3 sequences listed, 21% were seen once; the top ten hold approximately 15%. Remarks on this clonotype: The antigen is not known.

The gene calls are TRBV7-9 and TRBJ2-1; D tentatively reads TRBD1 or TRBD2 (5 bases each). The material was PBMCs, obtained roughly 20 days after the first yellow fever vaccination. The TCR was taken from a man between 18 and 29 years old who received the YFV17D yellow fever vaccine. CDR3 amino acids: CASSLAGMGRNEQFF. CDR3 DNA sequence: TGTGCCAGCAGCTTAGCGGGGATGGGACGCAATGAGCAGTTCTTC. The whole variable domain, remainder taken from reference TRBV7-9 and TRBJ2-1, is DTGVSQNPRHKITKRGQNVTFRCDPISEHNRLYWYRQTLGQGPEFLTYFQNEAQLEKSRLLSDRFSAERPKGSFSTLEIQRTEQGDSAMYLCASSLAGMGRNEQFFGPGTRLTVL.